A selection of T cell receptor beta chains follows, all from one sample in a study of cytomegalovirus exposure and HLA in healthy donors. Libraries were prepared by immunoSEQ multiplex PCR; TCRdb keeps only in-frame clonotypes and omits some of them. In the table there are tens of thousands of clones, approximately 80% of which are singletons. The sample comprised PBMCs. These receptors were collected from a man aged 45 to 65 in good health and CMV-seronegative. The CDR3 runs from the conserved cysteine through the conserved F or W. Each record gives: CDR3 protein, CDR3 DNA, J gene, D gene, clone size, V gene. The D gene is left open where the match is weak. Where a row states a size, it is once, few, many or the class of an expanded clone; other rows omit it.

CASTNRMEDTQYF	TGTGCCAGCACCAACAGGATGGAAGATACGCAGTATTTT	TRBJ2-3	-	-	TRBV27
CSVGQGGTEAFF	TGCAGCGTAGGACAGGGGGGCACTGAAGCTTTCTTT	TRBJ1-1	TRBD1	-	TRBV29-1
CASTRDRDTGELFF	TGTGCCAGCACGCGGGACAGAGACACCGGGGAGCTGTTTTTT	TRBJ2-2	-	-	TRBV6-1
CASSTGAYEQYF	TGTGCCAGCAGTACAGGGGCCTACGAGCAGTACTTC	TRBJ2-7	TRBD1	-	TRBV6-6
CASSPRTDVETQYF	TGTGCCAGCTCACCGCGTACAGATGTGGAGACCCAGTACTTC	TRBJ2-5	-	-	TRBV18
CSVDRQGAGEQYF	TGCAGCGTCGACCGACAGGGGGCAGGGGAGCAGTACTTC	TRBJ2-7	TRBD1	-	TRBV29-1
CASSLLSVGEYEQYF	TGTGCCAGCAGTTTGCTTTCGGTTGGTGAGTACGAGCAGTACTTC	TRBJ2-7	-	-	TRBV28
CASSWGQGTEAFF	TGTGCCAGCAGTTGGGGACAGGGAACTGAAGCTTTCTTT	TRBJ1-1	TRBD1	-	TRBV6-5
CASSSRRTGSSYEQYF	TGTGCCAGCAGTTCCCGGCGTACAGGGAGCTCCTACGAGCAGTACTTC	TRBJ2-7	-	once	TRBV28
CASSRDRGGEQYF	TGTGCCAGCTCCCGGGACAGGGGAGGCGAGCAGTACTTC	TRBJ2-7	TRBD1	-	TRBV18
CASSLAASGGDYEQYF	TGTGCCAGCAGCTTAGCCGCTAGCGGGGGGGATTACGAGCAGTACTTC	TRBJ2-7	TRBD2	-	TRBV7-8